One and the same sample provided the 21 T cell receptor beta chains below, sequenced in a study of response to subunit inactivated influenza vaccine. TCRdb redid the calling of the RT-PCR reads with MiXCR, one entry per CDR3 protein. This sample carries hundreds of thousands of distinct CDR3 sequences, approximately 14% of them seen once, and the ten largest clones take around a tenth. The source was PBMCs from blood, collected about 11 days after vaccination. The receptor set was obtained from a man between 45 and 60 years old who received an inactivated influenza vaccine.

The V call is TRBV5-1, the J call TRBJ2-1; D is unclear. The ends were cut back, 4 bases at V and 10 bases at J, with 15 bases in the middle. The CDR3 totals 13 residues. Germline V gene sequence: CDR1 SGHRS, CDR2 YFSETQ. The CDR3 DNA sequence: TGCGCCAGCAGCCCCGCCCCCGGACGGGAGCAGTTCTTC. This sequence encodes CASSPAPGREQFF.

This clonotype showed up just a few times. The J gene is TRBJ2-2, the V gene TRBV14; D ambiguous. Germline V gene sequence: CDR1 SGHDN, CDR2 FVKESK. The length of the CDR3 is 13 residues. V dropped 2 bases and J dropped 6 bases, with 7 bases sitting between them. CDR3: CASSQYQSGELFF. DNA of the CDR3: TGTGCCAGCAGCCAATACCAGTCCGGGGAGCTGTTTTTT. Based on the CDR3 plus reference TRBV14 and TRBJ2-2, the full variable domain is EAGVTQFPSHSVIEKGQTVTLRCDPISGHDNLYWYRRVMGKEIKFLLHFVKESKQDESGMPNNRFLAERTGGTYSTLKVQPAELEDSGVYFCASSQYQSGELFFGEGSRLTVL.

In its sample, this clonotype was seen a few times. V usage is TRBV29-1 and J usage is TRBJ1-1; TRBD1 matches 10 bases. CDR3 length equals 15 residues. V dropped 5 bases and J dropped 6; count of bases not matched to a gene: 12. From germline, CDR1 is SQVTM and CDR2 ANQGSEA. The CDR3 loop is CSVYDRGLLLAEAFF. CDR3 sequence (DNA): TGCAGCGTTTACGACAGGGGGCTACTCCTTGCTGAAGCTTTCTTT. The full variable domain, its missing parts supplied by reference TRBV29-1 and TRBJ1-1, is SAVISQKPSRDICQRGTSLTIQCQVDSQVTMMFWYRQQPGQSLTLIATANQGSEATYESGFVIDKFPISRPNLTFSTLTVSNMSPEDSSIYLCSVYDRGLLLAEAFFGQGTRLTVV.

This rearrangement joins TRBV2 to TRBJ2-1; 7 positions match TRBD1. The CDR3 length is 18 residues. With V trimmed by 3 bases and J by 3 bases, 14 bases remained unmatched. CDR1 SNHLY and CDR2 FYNNEI come from the germline V gene. The CDR3 sequence: CASSDTPYGTANYNEQFF. Here the CDR3 DNA reads TGTGCCAGCAGTGACACCCCCTACGGGACAGCGAACTACAATGAGCAGTTCTTC.

Only a few counts were recorded for this clonotype. This sequence joins TRBV5-1 and TRBJ2-2; 11 positions agree with TRBD2. Losses at the gene ends were 2 bases for V and 5 bases for J; bases not matched to a gene: 5. The germline V gene has CDR1 SGHRS and CDR2 YFSETQ. The CDR3 runs 16 residues. This CDR3 reads CASSLKLAGDTGELFF. CDR3 coding DNA: TGCGCCAGCAGCTTAAAACTAGCGGGAGATACCGGGGAGCTGTTTTTT.

The rearrangement uses TRBV20-1 and TRBJ2-7; maybe TRBD1 (6 bases). V dropped 4 bases and J dropped 2 bases, with 9 bases sitting between them. CDR3 length: 12 residues. The germline V gene encodes CDR1 DFQATT and CDR2 SNEGSKA (reference sequence). CDR3: CSATRDTYEQYF. CDR3 coding DNA: TGCAGTGCTACTCGGGACACCTACGAGCAGTACTTC.

The chain couples TRBV20-1 to TRBJ2-7; TRBD2 matches at 7 bases. Looked up from germline, CDR1 is DFQATT and CDR2 is SNEGSKA (reference sequence). The junction had 14 bases not matched to a gene; V was cut back by 6 bases and J by 3 bases. The CDR3 covers 15 residues. In nucleotides, the CDR3 is TGCAGTGCACCCGTCGGTCTAGCGGTGAGCTACGAGCAGTACTTC. This sequence encodes CSAPVGLAVSYEQYF.

The rearrangement uses TRBV5-1 and TRBJ2-2, with TRBD2 matching over 11 bases. Trimming at V came to 0 bases and at J to 8 bases, leaving 9 bases not matched to a gene. Germline CDR1 SGHRS, CDR2 YFSETQ. The CDR3 spans 17 residues. The CDR3 protein is CASSLAGLAAIMGELFF. The DNA of the CDR3 is TGCGCCAGCAGCTTGGCGGGACTAGCGGCGATCATGGGGGAGCTGTTTTTT.

The chain joins TRBV6-2 or TRBV6-3 to TRBJ2-3; possible D gene TRBD2, 6 bases. Germline V gene sequence: CDR1 MNHEY, CDR2 SVGEGT. The length of the CDR3 is 15 residues. Trimming stripped 0 bases from V and 7 bases from J, with 14 bases between. The CDR3 sequence is CASSYSSGILYTQYF. The CDR3 DNA follows: TGTGCCAGCAGTTACTCTAGCGGAATTTTGTATACGCAGTATTTT.

The chain combines TRBV7-2 with TRBJ1-1; TRBD1 is a possible D gene (5 bases). The CDR3 spans 15 residues. V lost 4 bases to trimming and J lost 0 bases, with 12 bases between them. Per the germline V gene, CDR1 is SGHTA and CDR2 is FQGNSA. The CDR3 protein is CASSSMTVMNTEAFF. Here the CDR3 DNA reads TGTGCCAGCAGCTCGATGACAGTCATGAACACTGAAGCTTTCTTT.

The rearrangement joins TRBV6-5 to TRBJ2-1; weak D call: TRBD1 (5 bases). The germline CDR1 and CDR2 sequences are MNHEY and SVGAGI. The V end was cut by 2 bases, the J end by 2 bases, with 13 bases between. The CDR3 loop spans 16 amino acids. The CDR3 loop reads CASSYLPRGTYNEQFF. Written as DNA, the CDR3 is TGTGCCAGCAGTTACCTCCCTAGGGGCACCTACAATGAGCAGTTCTTC.

This clonotype was seen ten or more times. This chain links TRBV12-3 or TRBV12-4 with TRBJ2-1; D is ambiguous. This CDR3 contains 15 residues. Trimming cost V 6 bases and J 4 bases, with 16 bases left between them. The CDR3 spells CASSLESQGYNEQFF. The CDR3 DNA follows: TGTGCCAGCAGCCTAGAGTCGCAAGGGTACAATGAGCAGTTCTTC.

This clonotype has more than one count but fewer than ten. The rearrangement links TRBV5-1 to TRBJ2-7; 7 bases fit TRBD1. CDR1 and CDR2 from the germline V gene are SGHRS and YFSETQ. V dropped 2 bases and J dropped 5; count of bases not matched to a gene: 4. This CDR3 has 13 residues. CDR3 DNA sequence: TGCGCCAGCAGCTTACAGGGGTGGAACGAGCAGTACTTC. The encoded protein is CASSLQGWNEQYF.

The V gene is TRBV29-1, the J gene TRBJ1-1; a weak D match, TRBD1 (5 bases). Germline loops: CDR1 SQVTM, CDR2 ANQGSEA. The CDR3 is made up of 10 amino acids. Trimming took 5 bases from V and 10 from J, leaving 11 bases between them. This CDR3 is CSVPGPRAFF. The CDR3 coding sequence is TGCAGCGTTCCGGGACCCCGAGCTTTCTTT.

The chain links TRBV11-2 to TRBJ1-1, with D possibly TRBD1 on 5 matching bases. Trimming removed 1 base from V and 7 bases from J, with 13 bases in between. This CDR3 has 14 amino acids. Germline values: CDR1 SGHAT, CDR2 FQNNGV. The DNA for the CDR3 is TGTGCCAGCAGCTTAGGGGGGGACTTGATTGAAGCTTTCTTT. It yields the protein CASSLGGDLIEAFF.

The V and J genes are TRBV29-1 and TRBJ2-7; no clear D gene. The CDR3 extends over 11 amino acids. Per germline, CDR1 SQVTM and CDR2 ANQGSEA. The V and J ends lost 7 bases and 6 bases respectively, with 13 bases between them. CDR3 DNA: TGCAGCGCCCTAACGTCGGGCGAGCAGTACTTC. Its translation is CSALTSGEQYF.

This chain uses TRBV5-1 with TRBJ2-7, with 8 bases aligning to TRBD1. J was trimmed by 3 bases and V by 3 bases; bases with no gene match: 8. Germline V gene lookup returns CDR1 SGHRS and CDR2 YFSETQ. This CDR3 contains 15 residues. The CDR3 is CASSYSGGVVYEQYF. For the CDR3, the DNA is TGCGCCAGCAGCTACTCAGGGGGCGTTGTCTACGAGCAGTACTTC.

The gene calls are TRBV29-1 and TRBJ2-1, with D possibly matching TRBD2 (5 bases). Trimming removed 5 bases at V and 2 bases at J, with 16 bases between. Germline loops: CDR1 SQVTM, CDR2 ANQGSEA. The CDR3 is 15 amino acids. Written as DNA, the CDR3 is TGCAGCGTTAATAGGCCAGCGGTAACCTACAATGAGCAGTTCTTC. This translates into CSVNRPAVTYNEQFF.

This clonotype was seen ten or more times. This rearrangement joins TRBV4-1 to TRBJ1-6; D is ambiguous. The V end was cut by 0 bases, the J end by 0 bases, with 6 bases between. The CDR3 consists of 16 residues. The germline V gene encodes CDR1 MGHRA and CDR2 YSYEKL. The CDR3 sequence: CASSQERSSYNSPLHF. CDR3 bases: TGCGCCAGCAGCCAAGAACGGAGCTCCTATAATTCACCCCTCCACTTT.

The CDR3 loop reads CASSPGWTSGRYNEQFF. As DNA, the CDR3 is TGTGCCAGCAGCCCAGGGTGGACTAGCGGGAGGTACAATGAGCAGTTCTTC. The rearrangement links TRBV7-9 to TRBJ2-1; TRBD2 aligns across 14 bases. The CDR3 contains 17 residues. CDR1 is SEHNR, CDR2 FQNEAQ, per germline (reference sequence). Losses at the gene ends were 5 bases for V and 4 bases for J; bases not matched to a gene: 7.

This clonotype occurred many times. The chain couples TRBV20-1 to TRBJ2-3; the match to TRBD2 covers 8 bases. Germline CDR1 reads DFQATT; CDR2 reads SNEGSKA (reference sequence). Unmatched junction bases numbered 6, after V lost 3 bases and J lost 7 bases. The CDR3 has 13 amino acids. CDR3 loop: CSASGGALYTQYF. The CDR3 DNA reads as TGCAGTGCTAGCGGGGGGGCCTTGTATACGCAGTATTTT.